Following are 20 T cell receptor beta chains from one sample sequenced in a study of T cells in tuberculosis. The table came from immunoSEQ multiplex PCR; TCRdb's copy has only in-frame clones and leaves some out. The sample lists 30,000 to 35,000 clones; 91% were seen once. The sample was PBMCs. The receptors derive from a donor aged 10-35 years with latent tuberculosis or without tuberculosis infection.

In DNA, the CDR3 is TGTGCCAGCAGTGAGGTAGCCCAAGTGGGGGAGCTGTTTTTT. Translated, it gives CASSEVAQVGELFF. The gene calls are TRBV6-1 and TRBJ2-2, with unresolved D. This CDR3 spans 14 amino acids. V dropped 3 bases and J dropped 8 bases, with 13 bases sitting between them. Germline CDR1 is MNHNS and CDR2 is SASEGT.

CDR3 bases: TGTGCCAGCAGCTTACAGGGAGGGGACCACGAGCAGTACTTC. Amino acid sequence: CASSLQGGDHEQYF. The chain recombines TRBV5-4 with TRBJ2-7; D is perhaps TRBD2 (7 bases). V shed 2 bases and J shed 5 bases, with 14 bases lying between them. The CDR3 runs 14 residues. Germline CDR1 reads SGHNT; CDR2 reads YYREEE (reference sequence).

The chain couples TRBV6-5 to TRBJ1-3, with D hard to call. The length of the CDR3 is 14 residues. Germline V lookup: CDR1 MNHEY, CDR2 SVGAGI. With 7 bases removed from V and 4 bases from J, the gap between germline ends came to 14 bases. The CDR3 loop reads CASTSMPTGNTIYF. The CDR3 DNA sequence: TGTGCCAGCACCTCCATGCCGACAGGAAACACCATATATTTT.

The chain employs TRBV7-2 and TRBJ2-7; perhaps TRBD2 as D (6 bases). In germline, CDR1 is SGHTA, CDR2 FQGNSA. The CDR3 length is 15 residues. V was cut by 0 bases and J by 2 bases, with 11 bases left in between. CDR3 loop: CASSLAGGPAYEQYF. As DNA, the CDR3 is TGTGCCAGCAGCTTAGCGGGAGGACCCGCCTACGAGCAGTACTTC.

This clone was observed a handful of times. The V call is TRBV2, the J call TRBJ1-2; no clear D. The germline gives CDR1 SNHLY, CDR2 FYNNEI. V was pared by 3 bases and J by 4 bases, with 6 bases between. The CDR3 totals 12 residues. The CDR3 region has the DNA TGTGCCAGCAGTGATGCGTTCTATGGCTACACCTTC. This codes for CASSDAFYGYTF.

The chain is built from TRBV5-1 and TRBJ2-1; 11 bases agree with TRBD2. Germline V gene sequence: CDR1 SGHRS, CDR2 YFSETQ. The CDR3 extends over 17 amino acids. V lost 4 bases to trimming and J lost 4 bases; unmatched junction nucleotides: 10. The chain's CDR3 is CASSRSSGGTQYNEQFF. The CDR3 DNA reads TGCGCCAGCAGCCGGTCTAGCGGGGGGACCCAATACAATGAGCAGTTCTTC.

J is TRBJ1-1 and V is TRBV11-3, with 9 bases that match TRBD1. The V and J ends lost 5 bases and 5 bases, in that order; junction bases with no gene match: 6. Germline assignment: CDR1 SGHNT and CDR2 YENEEA. This CDR3 contains 14 residues. CDR3: CASSDSGTGTEAFF. The CDR3 nucleotides read TGTGCCAGCAGCGATTCCGGGACAGGGACTGAAGCTTTCTTT.

The chain combines TRBV5-6 with TRBJ1-4, with a tentative D call TRBD1 (5 bases). This CDR3 comprises 17 residues. V dropped 0 bases and J dropped 7 bases, with 19 bases sitting between them. Germline assignment: CDR1 SGHDT and CDR2 YYEEEE. CDR3 sequence: CASSLGQGGVASEKLFF. DNA of the CDR3: TGTGCCAGCAGCTTGGGCCAGGGTGGGGTGGCCAGTGAAAAACTGTTTTTT. The full variable domain, with the rest looked up from reference TRBV5-6 and TRBJ1-4, is DAGVTQSPTHLIKTRGQQVTLRCSPKSGHDTVSWYQQALGQGPQFIFQYYEEEERQRGNFPDRFSGHQFPNYSSELNVNALLLGDSALYLCASSLGQGGVASEKLFFGSGTQLSVL.

This clone was counted only a few times. The genes are TRBV19 and TRBJ2-2; 8 bases fit TRBD2. J was trimmed by 5 bases and V by 7 bases; bases with no gene match: 12. Germline CDR1 reads LNHDA; CDR2 reads SQIVND (reference sequence). The CDR3 covers 16 residues. The CDR3 region has the DNA TGTGCCAGTACCTCGGGAGGGGGGGCCGAAACCGGGGAGCTGTTTTTT. Translated: CASTSGGGAETGELFF. Complete variable domain (other parts from reference TRBV19 and TRBJ2-2): DGGITQSPKYLFRKEGQNVTLSCEQNLNHDAMYWYRQDPGQGLRLIYYSQIVNDFQKGDIAEGYSVSREKKESFPLTVTSAQKNPTAFYLCASTSGGGAETGELFFGEGSRLTVL.

The rearrangement uses TRBV7-2 and TRBJ2-5, with D unclear. Germline V lookup: CDR1 SGHTA, CDR2 FQGNSA. V was trimmed by 5 bases and J by 1 base, leaving 8 bases between them. The CDR3 is 13 amino acids. The DNA for the CDR3 is TGTGCCAGCAGCCGAACATCCCAAGAGACCCAGTACTTC. Translation: CASSRTSQETQYF.

The chain links TRBV30 to TRBJ1-1; D gene ambiguous. Per germline, CDR1 GTSNPN and CDR2 SVGIG (reference sequence). There are 14 residues in the CDR3. Deletions cut 3 bases from V and 3 bases from J, with 14 bases between. The CDR3 bases are TGTGCCTGGAGGGTATCTATTCGGGACACTGAAGCTTTCTTT. Protein product: CAWRVSIRDTEAFF.

This chain joins TRBV30 and TRBJ1-1, with TRBD1 matching 9 bases. The CDR3 consists of 15 residues. CDR1 GTSNPN and CDR2 SVGIG come from the germline V gene (reference sequence). J gave up 4 bases and V 6 bases, and 12 bases lay outside the gene matches. This CDR3 is CACINHRGLPTEAFF. In nucleotides, the CDR3 is TGTGCCTGTATCAACCACAGGGGGCTCCCCACTGAAGCTTTCTTT.

The J gene is TRBJ1-1, the V gene TRBV25-1, with 7 bases that match TRBD1. CDR1 is MGHDK and CDR2 is SYGVNS in the germline V gene. V was clipped by 5 bases and J by 3 bases; unmatched bases: 3. The CDR3 spans 13 residues. The CDR3 DNA reads as TGTGCCAGCAGTATCCAGGGGGACACTGAAGCTTTCTTT. It is translated as CASSIQGDTEAFF. Using reference TRBV25-1 and TRBJ1-1 for the parts outside the CDR3, the full variable domain is EADIYQTPRYLVIGTGKKITLECSQTMGHDKMYWYQQDPGMELHLIHYSYGVNSTEKGDLSSESTVSRIRTEHFPLTLESARPSHTSQYLCASSIQGDTEAFFGQGTRLTVV.

CDR3 loop: CASSIIGASRSYGYTF. DNA of the CDR3: TGTGCCAGTAGTATTATTGGGGCCTCACGGAGCTATGGCTACACCTTC. The chain links TRBV19 to TRBJ1-2, with D tentatively TRBD1 (5 bases). This CDR3 comprises 16 residues. Germline V gene data show CDR1 as LNHDA and CDR2 as SQIVND (reference sequence). With 3 bases removed from V and 4 bases from J, the gap between germline ends came to 18 bases.

The V gene is TRBV7-9, the J gene TRBJ2-2; TRBD2 aligns across 12 bases. Germline-derived CDR1 and CDR2 are SEHNR and FQNEAQ (reference sequence). V lost 5 bases, J lost 12 bases, and 4 bases stayed unmatched. The CDR3 extends over 13 amino acids. The DNA of the CDR3 is TGTGCCAGCAGCCCTAGCGGGGGGGTAAAGCTGTTTTTT. Protein product: CASSPSGGVKLFF.

This clone was seen only once. The chain combines TRBV9 with TRBJ2-3, with 7 bases matching TRBD2. Germline lookup yields CDR1 SGDLS and CDR2 YYNGEE. This CDR3 has 16 residues. V trimming: 0 bases; J trimming: 9 bases; junction bases outside the gene matches: 13. The DNA for the CDR3 is TGTGCCAGCAGCGTAGGGTCTAGCGGTCGAGCGGGGACGCAGTATTTT. This translates into CASSVGSSGRAGTQYF. Filled out from reference TRBV9 and TRBJ2-3, the complete variable domain reads DSGVTQTPKHLITATGQRVTLRCSPRSGDLSVYWYQQSLDQGLQFLIQYYNGEERAKGNILERFSAQQFPDLHSELNLSSLELGDSALYFCASSVGSSGRAGTQYFGPGTRLTVL.

A single count supports this clone. V and J are TRBV29-1 and TRBJ1-1; 7 bases are shared with TRBD1. The CDR3 runs 13 residues. Germline V gene sequence: CDR1 SQVTM, CDR2 ANQGSEA. After removal of 6 bases from V and 1 base from J, the junction contained 5 bases not matched to a gene. The CDR3 DNA sequence: TGCAGCGTATCCGGGACAGAGAACACTGAAGCTTTCTTT. This translates into CSVSGTENTEAFF. The entire variable domain, with the rest obtained from reference TRBV29-1 and TRBJ1-1, is as follows: SAVISQKPSRDICQRGTSLTIQCQVDSQVTMMFWYRQQPGQSLTLIATANQGSEATYESGFVIDKFPISRPNLTFSTLTVSNMSPEDSSIYLCSVSGTENTEAFFGQGTRLTVV.

Here the CDR3 DNA reads TGTGCCAGCAGTGTCGGTTTTGCTGGAAACACCATATATTTT. Amino acids: CASSVGFAGNTIYF. V and J are TRBV6-5 and TRBJ1-3; D is undetermined. Trimming stripped 5 bases from V and 2 bases from J, with 10 bases between. Germline lookup yields CDR1 MNHEY and CDR2 SVGAGI. The CDR3 has 14 amino acids.

V and J are TRBV15 and TRBJ2-7, with a possible D match to TRBD1 (6 bases). V shed 1 base and J shed 2 bases, with 12 bases lying between them. The CDR3 runs to 15 residues. Germline-derived CDR1 and CDR2 are LNHNV and YYDKDF (reference sequence). For the CDR3, the DNA is TGTGCCACCAGCAGAGGAGAAACAGGGCCCTACGAGCAGTACTTC. Its translation is CATSRGETGPYEQYF.

The J gene is TRBJ2-1, the V gene TRBV5-8, with D unclear. CDR1 is SGHTS and CDR2 is YDEGEE in the germline V gene. Trimming took off 4 bases at V and 4 bases at J, with 3 bases between the two ends. This CDR3 has 11 residues. CDR3: CASSPYNEQFF. Written as DNA, the CDR3 is TGTGCCAGCAGCCCTTACAATGAGCAGTTCTTC.